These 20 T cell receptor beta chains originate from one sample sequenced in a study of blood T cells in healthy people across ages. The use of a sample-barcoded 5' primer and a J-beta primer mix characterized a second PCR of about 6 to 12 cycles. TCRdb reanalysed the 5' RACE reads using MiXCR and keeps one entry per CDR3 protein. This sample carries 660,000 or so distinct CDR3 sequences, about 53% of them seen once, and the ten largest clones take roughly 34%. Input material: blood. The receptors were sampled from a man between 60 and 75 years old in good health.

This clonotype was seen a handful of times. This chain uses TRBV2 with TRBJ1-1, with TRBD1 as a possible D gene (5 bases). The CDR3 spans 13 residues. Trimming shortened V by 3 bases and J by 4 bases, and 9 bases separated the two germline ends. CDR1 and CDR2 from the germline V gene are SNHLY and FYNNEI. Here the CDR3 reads CASSEVGGTEAFF. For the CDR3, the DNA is TGTGCCAGCAGTGAGGTGGGGGGCACTGAAGCTTTCTTT.

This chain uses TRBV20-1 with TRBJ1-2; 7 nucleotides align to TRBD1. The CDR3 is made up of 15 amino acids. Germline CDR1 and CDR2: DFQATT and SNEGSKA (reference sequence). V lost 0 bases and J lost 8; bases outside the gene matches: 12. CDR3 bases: TGCAGTGCTAGAGATCCCAGGGGGATCATGGGGGGCTACACCTTC. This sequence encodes CSARDPRGIMGGYTF.

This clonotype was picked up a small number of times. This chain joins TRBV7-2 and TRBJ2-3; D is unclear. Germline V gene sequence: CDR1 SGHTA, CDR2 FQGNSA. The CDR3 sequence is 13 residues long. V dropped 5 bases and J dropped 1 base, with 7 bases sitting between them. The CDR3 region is CASSATGTDTQYF. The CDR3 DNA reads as TGTGCCAGCAGCGCGACGGGCACAGATACGCAGTATTTT.

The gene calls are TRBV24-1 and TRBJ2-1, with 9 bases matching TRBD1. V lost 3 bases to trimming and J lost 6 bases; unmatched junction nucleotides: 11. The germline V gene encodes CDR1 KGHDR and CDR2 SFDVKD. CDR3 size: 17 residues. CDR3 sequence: CATSDTPGQGLGNEQFF. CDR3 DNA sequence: TGTGCCACCAGTGATACCCCGGGACAGGGATTGGGCAATGAGCAGTTCTTC.

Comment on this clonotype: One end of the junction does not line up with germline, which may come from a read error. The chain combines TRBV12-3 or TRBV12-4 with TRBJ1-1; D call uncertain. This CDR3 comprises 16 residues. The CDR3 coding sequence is TGTGCCAGCACCAGCACCCAAAACCGCCCGAACCCTGAAGCTTTCTTT. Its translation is CASTSTQNRPNPEAFF.

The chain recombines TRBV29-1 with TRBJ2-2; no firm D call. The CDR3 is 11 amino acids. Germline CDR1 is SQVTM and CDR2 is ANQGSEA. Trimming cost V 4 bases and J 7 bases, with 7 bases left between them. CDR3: CSVVGGGELFF. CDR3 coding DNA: TGCAGCGTTGTTGGCGGCGGGGAGCTGTTTTTT.

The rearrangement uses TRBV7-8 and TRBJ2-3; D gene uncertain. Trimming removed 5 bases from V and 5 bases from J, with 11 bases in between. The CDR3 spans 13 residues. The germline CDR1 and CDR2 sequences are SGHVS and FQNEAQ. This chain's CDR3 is CASSPQVGDTQYF. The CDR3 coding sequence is TGTGCCAGCAGCCCCCAGGTGGGAGATACGCAGTATTTT.

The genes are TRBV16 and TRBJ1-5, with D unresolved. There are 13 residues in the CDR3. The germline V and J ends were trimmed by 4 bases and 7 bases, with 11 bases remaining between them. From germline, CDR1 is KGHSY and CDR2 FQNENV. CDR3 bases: TGTGCCAGCAGCCGCAGAGCTGGACAGCCCCAGCATTTT. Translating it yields CASSRRAGQPQHF.

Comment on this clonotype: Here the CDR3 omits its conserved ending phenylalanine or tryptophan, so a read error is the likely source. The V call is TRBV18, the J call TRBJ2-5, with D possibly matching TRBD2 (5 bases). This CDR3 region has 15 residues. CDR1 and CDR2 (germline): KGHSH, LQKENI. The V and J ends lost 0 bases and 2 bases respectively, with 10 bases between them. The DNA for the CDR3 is TGTGCCAGCTCACCACCCGGACTGCCACAAGAGACCCAGTACTCC. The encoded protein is CASSPPGLPQETQYS.

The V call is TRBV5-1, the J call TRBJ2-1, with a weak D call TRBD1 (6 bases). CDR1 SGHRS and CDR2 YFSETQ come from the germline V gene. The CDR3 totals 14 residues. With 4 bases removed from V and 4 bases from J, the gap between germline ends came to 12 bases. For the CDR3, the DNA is TGCGCCAGCAGCACGATGACAGGATACAATGAGCAGTTCTTC. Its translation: CASSTMTGYNEQFF.

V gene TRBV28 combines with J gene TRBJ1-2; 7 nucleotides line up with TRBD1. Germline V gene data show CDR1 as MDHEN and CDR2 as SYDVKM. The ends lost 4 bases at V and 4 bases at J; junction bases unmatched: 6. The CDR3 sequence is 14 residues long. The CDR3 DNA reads TGTGCCAGCAGTTCGGGACAGCGGGCCTATGGCTACACCTTC. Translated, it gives CASSSGQRAYGYTF.

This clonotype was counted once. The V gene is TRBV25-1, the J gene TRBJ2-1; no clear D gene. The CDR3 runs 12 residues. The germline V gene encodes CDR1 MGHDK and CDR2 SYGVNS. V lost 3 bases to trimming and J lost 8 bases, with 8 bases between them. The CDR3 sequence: CASSDRPYEQFF. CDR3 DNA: TGTGCCAGCAGTGATCGACCATATGAGCAGTTCTTC. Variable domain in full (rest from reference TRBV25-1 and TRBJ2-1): EADIYQTPRYLVIGTGKKITLECSQTMGHDKMYWYQQDPGMELHLIHYSYGVNSTEKGDLSSESTVSRIRTEHFPLTLESARPSHTSQYLCASSDRPYEQFFGPGTRLTVL.

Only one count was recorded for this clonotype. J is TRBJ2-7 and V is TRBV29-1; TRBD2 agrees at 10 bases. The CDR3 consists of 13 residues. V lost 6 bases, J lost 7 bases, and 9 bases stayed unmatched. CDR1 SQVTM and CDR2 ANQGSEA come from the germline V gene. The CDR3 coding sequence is TGCAGCGTCAGCCCTAGCGGGGGAGATGAGCAGTACTTC. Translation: CSVSPSGGDEQYF.

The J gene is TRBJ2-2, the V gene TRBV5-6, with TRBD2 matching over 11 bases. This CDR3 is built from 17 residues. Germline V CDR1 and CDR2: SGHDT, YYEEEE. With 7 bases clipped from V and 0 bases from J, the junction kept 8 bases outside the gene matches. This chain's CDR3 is CASRKLAGAANTGELFF. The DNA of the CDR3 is TGTGCCAGCCGAAAACTAGCGGGGGCCGCGAACACCGGGGAGCTGTTTTTT.

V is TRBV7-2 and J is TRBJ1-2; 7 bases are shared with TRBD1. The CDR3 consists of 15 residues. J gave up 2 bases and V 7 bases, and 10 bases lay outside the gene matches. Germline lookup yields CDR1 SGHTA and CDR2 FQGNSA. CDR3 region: CASNPTGKTNYGYTF. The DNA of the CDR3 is TGTGCCAGCAACCCGACAGGGAAGACGAACTATGGCTACACCTTC.

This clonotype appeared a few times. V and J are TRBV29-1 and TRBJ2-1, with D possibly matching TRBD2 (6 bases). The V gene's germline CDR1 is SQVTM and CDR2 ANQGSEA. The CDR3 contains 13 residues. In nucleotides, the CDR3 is TGCAGTGCGGGGCTTAGCTCCTACAATGAGCAGTTCTTC. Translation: CSAGLSSYNEQFF.

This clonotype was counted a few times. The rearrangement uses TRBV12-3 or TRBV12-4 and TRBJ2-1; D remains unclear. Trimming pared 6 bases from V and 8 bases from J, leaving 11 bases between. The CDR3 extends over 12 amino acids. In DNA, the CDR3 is TGTGCCAGCAGGGGCACCGGCTATGAGCAGTTCTTC. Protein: CASRGTGYEQFF.

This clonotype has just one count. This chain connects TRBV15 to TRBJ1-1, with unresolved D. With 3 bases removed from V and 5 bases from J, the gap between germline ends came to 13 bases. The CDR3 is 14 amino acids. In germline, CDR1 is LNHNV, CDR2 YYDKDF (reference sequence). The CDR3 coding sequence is TGTGCCACCAGCAGGGCGGGAGGTGGGACTGAAGCTTTCTTT. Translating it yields CATSRAGGGTEAFF.

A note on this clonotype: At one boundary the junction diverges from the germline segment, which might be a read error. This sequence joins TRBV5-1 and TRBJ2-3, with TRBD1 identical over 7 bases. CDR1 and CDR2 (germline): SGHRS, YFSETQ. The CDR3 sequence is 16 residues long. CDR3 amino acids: CASSLSGGTGTDTQYF. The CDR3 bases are TGCGCCAGCAGCTTGTCTGGGGGTACGGGGACAGATACGCAATATTTT.

This CDR3 reads CASSQGEAAQYF. In nucleotides, the CDR3 is TGTGCCAGCAGCCAAGGCGAGGCGGCCCAGTACTTC. This chain links TRBV3-1 with TRBJ2-7; unclear D gene. Deletions cut 1 base from V and 10 bases from J, with 11 bases between. Germline V CDR1 and CDR2: LGHDT, YNNKEL (reference sequence). The CDR3 is made up of 12 amino acids.